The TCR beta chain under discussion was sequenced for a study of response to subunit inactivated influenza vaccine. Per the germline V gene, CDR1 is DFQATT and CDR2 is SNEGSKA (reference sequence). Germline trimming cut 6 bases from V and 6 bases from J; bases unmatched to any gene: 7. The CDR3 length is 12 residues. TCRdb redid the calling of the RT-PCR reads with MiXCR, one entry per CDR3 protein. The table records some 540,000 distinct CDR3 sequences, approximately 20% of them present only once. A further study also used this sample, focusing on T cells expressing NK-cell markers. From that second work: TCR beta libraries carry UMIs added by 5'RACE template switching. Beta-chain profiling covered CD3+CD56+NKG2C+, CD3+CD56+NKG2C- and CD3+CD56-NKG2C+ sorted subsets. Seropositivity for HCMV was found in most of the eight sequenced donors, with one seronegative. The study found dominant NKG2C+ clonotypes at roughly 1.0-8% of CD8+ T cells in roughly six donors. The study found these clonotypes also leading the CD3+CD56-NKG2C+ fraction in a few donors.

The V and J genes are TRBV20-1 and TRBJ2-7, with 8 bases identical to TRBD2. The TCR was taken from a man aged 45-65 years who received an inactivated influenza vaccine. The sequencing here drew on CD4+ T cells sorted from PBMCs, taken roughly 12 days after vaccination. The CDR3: CSAKLAAPEQYF. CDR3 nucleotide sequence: TGCAGTGCCAAACTAGCGGCACCCGAGCAGTACTTC.